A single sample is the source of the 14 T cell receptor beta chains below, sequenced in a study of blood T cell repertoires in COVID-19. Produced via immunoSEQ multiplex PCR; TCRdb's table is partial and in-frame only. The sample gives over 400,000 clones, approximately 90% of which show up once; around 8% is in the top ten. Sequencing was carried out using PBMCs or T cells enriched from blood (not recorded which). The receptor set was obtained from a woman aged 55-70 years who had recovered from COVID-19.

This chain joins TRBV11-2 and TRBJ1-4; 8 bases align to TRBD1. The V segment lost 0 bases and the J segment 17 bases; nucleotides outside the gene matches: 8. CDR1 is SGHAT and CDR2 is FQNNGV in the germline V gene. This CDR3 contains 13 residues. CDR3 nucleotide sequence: TGTGCCAGCAGCTTAGAAGGGAGGACAGGGCGATTTTTT. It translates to CASSLEGRTGRFF.

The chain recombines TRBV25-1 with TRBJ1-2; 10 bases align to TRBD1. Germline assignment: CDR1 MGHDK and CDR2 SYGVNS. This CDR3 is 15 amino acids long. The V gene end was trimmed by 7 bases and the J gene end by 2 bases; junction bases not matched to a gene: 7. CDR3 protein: CASTRGQGLNYGYTF. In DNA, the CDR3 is TGTGCCAGCACGCGGGGACAGGGGTTAAACTATGGCTACACCTTC.

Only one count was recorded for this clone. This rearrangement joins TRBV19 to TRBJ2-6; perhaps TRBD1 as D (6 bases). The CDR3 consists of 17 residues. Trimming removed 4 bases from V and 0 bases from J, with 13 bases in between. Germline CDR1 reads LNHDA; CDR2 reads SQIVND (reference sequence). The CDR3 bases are TGTGCCAGTAGTAAGCAGGGGCTACGCTCTGGGGCCAACGTCCTGACTTTC. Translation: CASSKQGLRSGANVLTF.

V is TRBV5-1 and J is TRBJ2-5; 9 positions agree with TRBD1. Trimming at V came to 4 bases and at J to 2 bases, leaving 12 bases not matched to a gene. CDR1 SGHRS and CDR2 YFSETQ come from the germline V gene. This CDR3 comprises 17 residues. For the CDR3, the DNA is TGCGCCAGCAGCCGCGGGACAGGGATTGGCCCTCAAGAGACCCAGTACTTC. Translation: CASSRGTGIGPQETQYF.

The CDR3, as DNA: TGTGCCATCAGTGACGGGGGGCACACTGAAGCTTTCTTT. Amino acid sequence: CAISDGGHTEAFF. The chain combines TRBV10-3 with TRBJ1-1, with D perhaps TRBD1 (6 bases). Germline V gene data show CDR1 as ENHRY and CDR2 as SYGVKD. V was trimmed by 3 bases and J by 3 bases, leaving 8 bases between them. CDR3 length: 13 amino acids.

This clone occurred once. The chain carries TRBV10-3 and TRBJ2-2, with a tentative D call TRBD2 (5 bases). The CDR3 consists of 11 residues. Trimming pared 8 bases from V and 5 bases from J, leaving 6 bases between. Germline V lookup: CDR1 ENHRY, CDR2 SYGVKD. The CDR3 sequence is CAIAGTGELFF. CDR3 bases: TGTGCCATCGCGGGTACCGGGGAGCTGTTTTTT.

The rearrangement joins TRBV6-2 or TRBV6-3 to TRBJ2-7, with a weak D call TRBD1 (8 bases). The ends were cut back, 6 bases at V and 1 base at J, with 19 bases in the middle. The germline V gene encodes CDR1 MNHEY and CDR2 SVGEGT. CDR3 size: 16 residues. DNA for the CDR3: TGTGCCAGCAGCCCTACCGACAGGGGAGGGTCCTACGAGCAGTACTTC. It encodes CASSPTDRGGSYEQYF.

The CDR3, as DNA: TGTGCCAGCAGCCATAGACGGGGGACCTCTGGAAACACCATATATTTT. Translated: CASSHRRGTSGNTIYF. This sequence joins TRBV3-1 (or the pseudogene TRBV3-2) and TRBJ1-3; maybe TRBD1 (5 bases). The V and J ends lost 3 bases and 0 bases respectively, with 12 bases between them. The germline CDR1 and CDR2 sequences are LGHDT and YNNKEL (reference sequence). The CDR3 covers 16 residues.

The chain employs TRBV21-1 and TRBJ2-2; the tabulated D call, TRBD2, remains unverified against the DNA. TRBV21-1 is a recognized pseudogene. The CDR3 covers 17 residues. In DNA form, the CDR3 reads TGTGCCAGCAGCAAAGCGGGGAGCGGGGGGAACACCGGGGAGCTGTTTTTT. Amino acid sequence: CASSKAGSGGNTGELFF.

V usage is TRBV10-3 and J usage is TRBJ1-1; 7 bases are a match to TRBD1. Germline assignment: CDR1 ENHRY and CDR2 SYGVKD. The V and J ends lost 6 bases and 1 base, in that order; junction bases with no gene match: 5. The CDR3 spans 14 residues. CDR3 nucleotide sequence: TGTGCCATCAGCCTGGGACAGCCGAACACTGAAGCTTTCTTT. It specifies CAISLGQPNTEAFF.

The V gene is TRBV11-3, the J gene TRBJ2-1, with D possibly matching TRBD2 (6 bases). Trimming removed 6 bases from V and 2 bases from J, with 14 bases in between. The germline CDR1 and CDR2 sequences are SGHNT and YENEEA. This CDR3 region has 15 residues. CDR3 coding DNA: TGTGCCAGCAGTTTTGAGCGGGCAGCCTACAATGAGCAGTTCTTC. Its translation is CASSFERAAYNEQFF.

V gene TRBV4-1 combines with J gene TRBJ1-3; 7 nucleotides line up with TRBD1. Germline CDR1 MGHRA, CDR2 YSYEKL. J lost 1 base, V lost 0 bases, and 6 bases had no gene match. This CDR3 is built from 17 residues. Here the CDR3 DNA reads TGCGCCAGCAGCCAAGATTCTGTACAGGGGTCTGGAAACACCATATATTTT. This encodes CASSQDSVQGSGNTIYF.

In nucleotides, the CDR3 is TGCAGCGTTGAGGCAACCTATGGCTACACCTTC. It is translated as CSVEATYGYTF. The V gene is TRBV29-1, the J gene TRBJ1-2; D ambiguous. Germline loops: CDR1 SQVTM, CDR2 ANQGSEA. The CDR3 consists of 11 residues. Trimming shortened V by 3 bases and J by 4 bases, and 6 bases separated the two germline ends.

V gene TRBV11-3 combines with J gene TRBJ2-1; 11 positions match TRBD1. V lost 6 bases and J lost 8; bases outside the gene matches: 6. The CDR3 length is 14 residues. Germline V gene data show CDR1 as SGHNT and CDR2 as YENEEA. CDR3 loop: CASSRDRGRDEQFF. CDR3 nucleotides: TGTGCCAGCAGTCGGGACAGGGGGAGGGATGAGCAGTTCTTC.